This TCR beta chain comes out of a study of T cell repertoires in cytomegalovirus infection. Across the study: Through public TCR beta signatures, both CMV infection and matching HLA type were indicated.

Germline CDR1 is MNHEY and CDR2 is SMNVEV (reference sequence). Unmatched junction bases numbered 7, after V lost 6 bases and J lost 2 bases. The CDR3 is made up of 14 amino acids. Overall study results and limits: Based on cumulative public TCR beta family frequency, carriers of CMV plus the relevant HLA were identified. The ex vivo response showed dominance by HLA-C-restricted CMV-specific TCR beta clonotypes.

This clonotype was observed a handful of times. Its antigen is not known. Using its own MiXCR run on the reads, TCRdb lists one record per CDR3 protein. The sample has fewer than 300,000 distinct CDR3 sequences; roughly 26% are singletons. The specimen was PBMCs. The V call is TRBV27, the J call TRBJ2-7; 7 bases match TRBD1. This clonotype was obtained from a human donor in good health (CMV status not recorded). Some clones in this sample may be carry-over from other donors' samples. Written as DNA, the CDR3 is TGTGCCAGCAGCGACAGGGCACCGACCTACGAGCAGTACTTC. Translated, it gives CASSDRAPTYEQYF.